These 28 T cell receptor beta chains were all obtained from the same sample, sequenced in a study of read filtering for tumor transcriptome and immune sequencing (dated by TCRdb to 2019 to 2021). These reads were obtained on an Illumina HiSeq 4000. TCR libraries were built from approximately 400 ng RNA with the Immunoverse kit, using molecular barcoded adaptors covering alpha/delta and beta/gamma chains. TCRdb reran the public reads through fastp at Q25 and MiXCR, keeping productive beta chains. Rows are unified per CDR3 protein, each entry keeping the most common DNA and genes. Counted in this sample were about 93,000 distinct CDR3 sequences; roughly 21% of them appeared once. About 10% of the sample is held by the ten biggest clonotypes. The material sequenced was a population of CD138-negative cells sorted from bone marrow. The cell subset or site label for this specimen denotes: bone marrow mononuclear cells depleted of CD138+ plasma/myeloma cells by negative magnetic selection. The receptors come from a donor at least 40 years old with multiple myeloma.

The chain combines TRBV5-1 with TRBJ2-5, with 7 bases fitting TRBD1. The CDR3 spans 14 residues. The trim removed 1 base at V and 3 bases at J, leaving 3 bases unmatched. Germline-derived CDR1 and CDR2 are SGHRS and YFSETQ. CDR3 loop: CASSLIGTEETQYF. The CDR3, as DNA: TGCGCCAGCAGCTTGATCGGGACAGAAGAGACCCAGTACTTC.

This clonotype was seen repeatedly, ten times or more. The gene calls are TRBV28 and TRBJ1-2; the D gene is possibly TRBD1 (5 bases). This CDR3 has 14 residues. Germline V gene data show CDR1 as MDHEN and CDR2 as SYDVKM. V was pared by 5 bases and J by 2 bases, with 12 bases between. The DNA of the CDR3 is TGTGCCAGCAGTCCCGGGGCGTCGAACTATGGCTACACCTTC. This sequence encodes CASSPGASNYGYTF.

This clonotype came up many times. The J gene is TRBJ2-3, the V gene TRBV2; perhaps TRBD1 as D (6 bases). CDR1 and CDR2 (germline): SNHLY, FYNNEI. The CDR3 runs 14 residues. V shed 7 bases and J shed 1 base, with 12 bases lying between them. The CDR3 DNA reads as TGTGCCAGCAAACAGGGTTATGGCACAGATACGCAGTATTTT. Translation: CASKQGYGTDTQYF.

Comment on this clonotype: One base away lies a much larger clone, so this may be a sequencing read error. The chain is built from TRBV24-1 and TRBJ1-1; 8 bases fit TRBD1. The ends lost 3 bases at V and 4 bases at J; junction bases unmatched: 6. The CDR3 loop spans 15 amino acids. Germline V gives CDR1 KGHDR, CDR2 SFDVKD. The DNA for the CDR3 is TGTGCCACCAGTGATGCAGCCAGGGGGCCCACTGAAGCTTTCTTT. Its translation: CATSDAARGPTEAFF.

Concerning this clonotype: A read error may produce the germline difference seen at one junction end. The J gene is TRBJ1-5, the V gene TRBV20-1; D may be TRBD1 (6 bases). CDR3 length equals 13 residues. Germline CDR1 is DFQATT and CDR2 is SNEGSKA (reference sequence). The CDR3 nucleotides are TGCAGTGCTACAGGACAGACTCCGCAGCCTCAGCATTTT. Its translation: CSATGQTPQPQHF.

This clonotype was counted at least ten times. This chain connects TRBV5-1 to TRBJ2-5; either TRBD1 or TRBD2 may fit D (5 bases each). Germline V gene lookup returns CDR1 SGHRS and CDR2 YFSETQ. Trimming left V 4 bases short and J 10 bases short, with 29 bases between. CDR3 length equals 17 residues. Written as DNA, the CDR3 is TGCGCCAGCAGCGAGGGATCCGGGACGGTGCTACTCGGTGACCAGTACTTC. This gives the protein CASSEGSGTVLLGDQYF.

This clonotype was seen ten or more times. The chain uses TRBV11-1 and TRBJ2-1; 10 bases fit TRBD2. The CDR3 contains 16 residues. V lost 5 bases to trimming and J lost 5 bases; unmatched junction nucleotides: 9. Germline V gene sequence: CDR1 SGHAT, CDR2 FQDESV (reference sequence). The CDR3 sequence: CASSPLLAGLNNEQFF. CDR3 DNA sequence: TGTGCCAGCAGCCCACTACTAGCGGGACTAAACAATGAGCAGTTCTTC.

In its sample, this clonotype was seen a few times. The rearrangement joins TRBV20-1 to TRBJ2-2; D gene ambiguous. The CDR3 loop spans 15 amino acids. Germline V gene data show CDR1 as DFQATT and CDR2 as SNEGSKA (reference sequence). Trimming left V 5 bases short and J 0 bases short, with 13 bases between. The CDR3 protein is CSARAPWSNTGELFF. DNA for the CDR3: TGCAGTGCTCGCGCGCCCTGGTCGAACACCGGGGAGCTGTTTTTT.

This clonotype was found many times. The rearrangement joins TRBV12-3 or TRBV12-4 to TRBJ1-4; 7 bases align to TRBD1. With V trimmed by 5 bases and J by 3 bases, 6 bases remained unmatched. The CDR3 loop spans 15 amino acids. The CDR3 nucleotides read TGTGCCAGCAGTCGCACCGGGACAGCTAATGAAAAACTGTTTTTT. This translates into CASSRTGTANEKLFF.

This chain joins TRBV7-9 and TRBJ1-6; D remains unclear. Trimming removed 5 bases from V and 7 bases from J, with 6 bases in between. The CDR3 consists of 12 residues. Looked up from germline, CDR1 is SEHNR and CDR2 is FQNEAQ (reference sequence). The CDR3 bases are TGTGCCAGCAGCCACGGGAATTCACCCCTCCACTTT. Protein: CASSHGNSPLHF.

The rearrangement uses TRBV11-2 and TRBJ2-1, with 9 bases identical to TRBD1. The V and J ends lost 5 bases and 6 bases, in that order; junction bases with no gene match: 14. Germline V CDR1 and CDR2: SGHAT, FQNNGV. This CDR3 region has 17 residues. Here the CDR3 DNA reads TGTGCCAGCAGCCCACCATCAGGGACAGGGATTCGCAATGAGCAGTTCTTC. Protein product: CASSPPSGTGIRNEQFF. Based on the CDR3 plus reference TRBV11-2 and TRBJ2-1, the full variable domain is EAGVAQSPRYKIIEKRQSVAFWCNPISGHATLYWYQQILGQGPKLLIQFQNNGVVDDSQLPKDRFSAERLKGVDSTLKIQPAKLEDSAVYLCASSPPSGTGIRNEQFFGPGTRLTVL.

In this sample, this clonotype turned up many times. The V call is TRBV20-1, the J call TRBJ1-1; D is unresolved. This CDR3 is built from 12 residues. In germline, CDR1 is DFQATT, CDR2 SNEGSKA (reference sequence). The V end was cut by 2 bases, the J end by 0 bases, with 4 bases between. The CDR3 sequence: CSARKMNTEAFF. In DNA form, the CDR3 reads TGCAGTGCTAGAAAAATGAACACTGAAGCTTTCTTT.

Ten or more counts support this clonotype. The CDR3 bases are TGCGCCAGCAGTACCGGGACAGGTCCCACCGGGGAGCTGTTTTTT. Translated: CASSTGTGPTGELFF. This sequence joins TRBV5-1 and TRBJ2-2; TRBD1 aligns across 8 bases. This CDR3 is built from 15 residues. V dropped 5 bases and J dropped 4; count of bases not matched to a gene: 7. From germline, CDR1 is SGHRS and CDR2 YFSETQ.

V usage is TRBV2 and J usage is TRBJ1-5; 7 bases are shared with TRBD1. Germline V gene data show CDR1 as SNHLY and CDR2 as FYNNEI. V trimming: 6 bases; J trimming: 6 bases; junction bases outside the gene matches: 20. There are 18 residues in the CDR3. CDR3 in amino acids: CASSRRGESGMVFQPQHF. The CDR3, as DNA: TGTGCCAGCAGCCGCAGGGGGGAGTCAGGGATGGTTTTTCAGCCCCAGCATTTT.

The V gene is TRBV28, the J gene TRBJ1-2, with a tentative D call TRBD1 (5 bases). Trimming took 0 bases from V and 4 from J, leaving 15 bases between them. CDR1 MDHEN and CDR2 SYDVKM come from the germline V gene. This CDR3 is 16 amino acids long. The CDR3 loop reads CASSLWAEGLSYGYTF. The CDR3 bases are TGTGCCAGCAGTTTATGGGCGGAGGGACTCAGCTATGGCTACACCTTC.

In its sample, this clonotype is medium-sized. The rearrangement joins TRBV6-1 to TRBJ2-1; D is unclear. Trimming took off 2 bases at V and 6 bases at J, with 14 bases between the two ends. CDR1 and CDR2 from the germline V gene are MNHNS and SASEGT. The CDR3 is 15 residues long. In DNA, the CDR3 is TGTGCCAGCAGTGAATTGAAACGCGTTGGCAATGAGCAGTTCTTC. Its protein product is CASSELKRVGNEQFF.

This clonotype was detected only a few times. This chain links TRBV20-1 with TRBJ2-4; D ambiguous. The CDR3 has 14 residues. V was pared by 3 bases and J by 1 base, with 10 bases between. Germline CDR1 reads DFQATT; CDR2 reads SNEGSKA (reference sequence). As DNA, the CDR3 is TGCAGTGCTAGTCGGACGGAGGCCAAAAACATTCAGTACTTC. Its translation is CSASRTEAKNIQYF.

Ten or more counts support this clonotype. The rearrangement links TRBV28 to TRBJ2-7; TRBD1 matches at 8 bases. The ends lost 1 base at V and 7 bases at J; junction bases unmatched: 3. Germline V CDR1 and CDR2: MDHEN, SYDVKM. There are 13 residues in the CDR3. The CDR3, as DNA: TGTGCCAGCAGTTTATCCGACAGGGGAGAGCAGTACTTC. Protein product: CASSLSDRGEQYF.

For this clonotype: A much larger clone sits a single nucleotide away, making a read error possible. The chain carries TRBV7-9 and TRBJ2-1; TRBD2 aligns across 14 bases. CDR1 SEHNR and CDR2 FQNEAQ come from the germline V gene (reference sequence). The CDR3 is made up of 15 amino acids. Germline trimming cut 5 bases from V and 8 bases from J; bases unmatched to any gene: 5. In DNA, the CDR3 is TGTGCCAGCAGCCAGACTAGCGGGGGGGCAGATGAGCAGTTCTTC. Translating gives CASSQTSGGADEQFF.

There are many counts of this clonotype. This rearrangement joins TRBV5-1 to TRBJ2-1, with D perhaps matching TRBD2 (6 bases). This CDR3 contains 17 residues. V lost 4 bases to trimming and J lost 10 bases, with 27 bases between them. CDR1 and CDR2 (germline): SGHRS, YFSETQ. CDR3 nucleotides: TGCGCCAGCAGCATACCCCCTAGCGCCCCGCATAAGGTCGAGCAGTTCTTC. Translating gives CASSIPPSAPHKVEQFF.

As concerns this clonotype: A read error is likely, as this CDR3 ends without the conserved phenylalanine or tryptophan. The gene calls are TRBV15 and TRBJ2-7, with D maybe TRBD2 (6 bases). This CDR3 has 16 residues. Germline CDR1 reads LNHNV; CDR2 reads YYDKDF (reference sequence). The CDR3 loop is CATSREGRRGRNEQYL. In DNA, the CDR3 is TGCGCCACCAGCAGAGAAGGTCGGAGGGGTAGAAACGAGCAGTACCTC.

This clonotype was counted once. A much more abundant neighbour one base away suggests this may be a read error. V gene TRBV28 combines with J gene TRBJ2-2, with 9 nucleotides matching TRBD1. After removal of 2 bases from V and 10 bases from J, the junction contained 8 bases not matched to a gene. Per the germline V gene, CDR1 is MDHEN and CDR2 is SYDVKM. The CDR3 totals 15 residues. CDR3 sequence reads: CASSLQPQGAEELFF. The DNA for the CDR3 is TGTGCCAGCAGTTTACAACCACAGGGGGCCGAGGAGCTGTTTTTT.

The genes are TRBV18 and TRBJ1-5; D not resolved. The germline V gene has CDR1 KGHSH and CDR2 LQKENI. V shed 0 bases and J shed 1 base, with 16 bases lying between them. The CDR3 has 18 residues. The CDR3 sequence is CASSPPGSPGLSNQPQHF. The CDR3 DNA reads TGTGCCAGCTCACCACCGGGCAGCCCCGGTCTAAGCAATCAGCCCCAGCATTTT.

Notes on this clonotype: The CDR3 carries no conserved terminal phenylalanine or tryptophan, so it likely arises from a read error. The genes are TRBV12-3 or TRBV12-4 and TRBJ2-2; 8 bases are shared with TRBD1. The CDR3 is made up of 16 amino acids. Trimming removed 6 bases from V and 5 bases from J; junction bases left unmatched: 11. The CDR3 DNA reads as TGTGCCAGCAGGAGGCCCGGGACAGGAGTGACCGGGGAGCTGTTTTCT. Amino acids: CASRRPGTGVTGELFS.

There are a few counts of this clonotype. V and J are TRBV6-2 or TRBV6-3 and TRBJ2-3; 10 positions agree with TRBD2. Unmatched junction bases numbered 10, after V lost 4 bases and J lost 6 bases. The CDR3 sequence is 16 residues long. Germline V gene sequence: CDR1 MNHEY, CDR2 SVGEGT. The CDR3 is CASSSPRPGLADTQYF. CDR3 nucleotides: TGTGCCAGCAGTTCGCCTCGACCGGGACTAGCGGATACGCAGTATTTT.

With regard to this clonotype: A read error may be the cause here, since a much bigger clone is one base away. This chain uses TRBV12-3 or TRBV12-4 with TRBJ1-5; 10 bases map to TRBD1. This CDR3 comprises 16 residues. The DNA of the CDR3 is TGTTCCAGCAGTTCTTGGACAGGGGGGAGGAATCAGCCCCAGCATTTT. This translates into CSSSSWTGGRNQPQHF.

This clonotype was picked up many times. J is TRBJ2-1 and V is TRBV6-1, with D maybe TRBD2 (5 bases). V lost 5 bases, J lost 1 base, and 15 bases lay in between. Germline CDR1 MNHNS, CDR2 SASEGT. The CDR3 spans 16 residues. CDR3 nucleotide sequence: TGTGCCAGCAGTCCCCATGAGCAGCGGTCCTACAATGAGCAGTTCTTC. Translated: CASSPHEQRSYNEQFF.

This clonotype was seen repeatedly, ten times or more. J is TRBJ1-1 and V is TRBV4-2; D remains ambiguous. CDR3 length: 15 residues. The germline gives CDR1 LGHNA, CDR2 YNFKEQ. Between the trimmed V and J ends, which lost 4 bases and 0 bases, there was a span of 12 bases. As DNA, the CDR3 is TGTGCCAGCAGCCCTGGAGGGAATGTGAACACTGAAGCTTTCTTT. Translation gives CASSPGGNVNTEAFF.